This TCR beta chain stems from a study of cytomegalovirus exposure and HLA in healthy donors. Study-wide points: A later analysis found TCR association rates differed by HLA locus, highest for DRB1 and lowest for HLA-C.

Worth noting for this clone: Its specificity is not known.

Primers for the PCR totalled 60 Vbeta and 13 Jbeta. Assay used: immunoSEQ multiplex PCR; TCRdb lists only in-frame clones, some missing. The repertoire holds roughly 130,000 clones, with approximately 80% as singletons. The sample was PBMCs. The clonotype comes from a human donor in good health.

The CDR3 loop reads CASSLSGTGLYGYTF. CDR3 bases: TGCGCCAGCAGCTTATCCGGGACAGGCCTCTATGGCTACACCTTC. The chain couples TRBV5-1 to TRBJ1-2, with 8 bases fitting TRBD1. Germline V gene data show CDR1 as SGHRS and CDR2 as YFSETQ. The CDR3 is made up of 15 amino acids. The V segment lost 2 bases and the J segment 4 bases; nucleotides outside the gene matches: 7.